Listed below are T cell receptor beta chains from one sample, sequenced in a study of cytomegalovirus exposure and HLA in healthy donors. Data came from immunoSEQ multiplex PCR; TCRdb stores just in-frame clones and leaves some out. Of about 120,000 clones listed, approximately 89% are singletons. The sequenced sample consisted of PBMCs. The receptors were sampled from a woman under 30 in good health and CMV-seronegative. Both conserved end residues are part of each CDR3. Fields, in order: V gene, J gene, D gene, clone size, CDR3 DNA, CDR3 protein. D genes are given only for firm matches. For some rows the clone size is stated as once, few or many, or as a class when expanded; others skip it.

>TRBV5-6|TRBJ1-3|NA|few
TGTGCCAGCAGCTACGACGGGAGCTCTGGAAACACCATATATTTT
CASSYDGSSGNTIYF
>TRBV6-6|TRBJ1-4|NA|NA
TGTGCCAGCAGTTATTCCGGGACTGAGGAAAAACTGTTTTTT
CASSYSGTEEKLFF
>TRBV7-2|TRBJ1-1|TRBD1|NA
TGTGCCAGCAGCCAGGACAGGGTAACTGAAGCTTTCTTT
CASSQDRVTEAFF
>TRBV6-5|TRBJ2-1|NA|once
TGTGCCAGCACTCTCCCCCCCCATGAGCAGTTCTTC
CASTLPPHEQFF
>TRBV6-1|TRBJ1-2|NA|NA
TGTGCCAGCAGTTTTTTAACAGGGAACTATGGCTACACCTTC
CASSFLTGNYGYTF
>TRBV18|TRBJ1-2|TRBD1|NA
TGTGCCAGCTCGATTCCAGGGGACAGGACAGTAGGCTACACCTTC
CASSIPGDRTVGYTF
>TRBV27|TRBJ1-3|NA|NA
TGTGCCAGCAGTTTAAATGCGGGAAACACCATATATTTT
CASSLNAGNTIYF
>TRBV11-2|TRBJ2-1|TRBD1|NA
TGTGCCAGCAGCTTCGCAGGGGGCCATAGCTCCTACAATGAGCAGTTCTTC
CASSFAGGHSSYNEQFF
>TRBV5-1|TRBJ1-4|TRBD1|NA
TGCGCCAGCAGCTCACTCCAAATGACAGGGGGTTATGAAAAACTGTTTTTT
CASSSLQMTGGYEKLFF
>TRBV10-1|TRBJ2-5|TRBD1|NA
TGCGCCAGCAGTGACCACAGGGGCCAAGAGACCCAGTACTTC
CASSDHRGQETQYF
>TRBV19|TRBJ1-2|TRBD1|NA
TGTGCCAGTAGTATAGTCGGACAGGGGGGGTATGGCTACACCTTC
CASSIVGQGGYGYTF
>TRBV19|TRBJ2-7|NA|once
TGTGCCAGTAGTCTCCGGGACTTCCCCTTCTACGAGCAGTACTTC
CASSLRDFPFYEQYF
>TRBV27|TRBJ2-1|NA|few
TGTGCCAGCAGTTCCCTAGGCTATGTCTCCTACAATGAGCAGTTCTTC
CASSSLGYVSYNEQFF
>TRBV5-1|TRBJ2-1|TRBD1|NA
TGCGCCAGCAGCGGCAACAGGGGAGTGGGCAATGAGCAGTTCTTC
CASSGNRGVGNEQFF
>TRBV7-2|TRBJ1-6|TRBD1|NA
TGTGCCAGCAGCCATGAGCCGGGACAGGGTGCGTCACCCCTCCACTTT
CASSHEPGQGASPLHF
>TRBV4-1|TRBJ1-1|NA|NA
TGCGCCAGCAGCCAACAAGGTTTGAGCCAGGGTGAAGCTTTCTTT
CASSQQGLSQGEAFF
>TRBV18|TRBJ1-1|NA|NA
TGTGCCAGCTCCCGAGAACCTTGGACACAACCCCTACTGACTGAAGCTTTCTTT
CASSREPWTQPLLTEAFF
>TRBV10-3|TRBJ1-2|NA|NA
TGTGCCATCAGTGCAGGGGACTATGGCTACACCTTC
CAISAGDYGYTF
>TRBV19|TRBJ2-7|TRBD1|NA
TGTGCCAGTAGTATGGCAGCAGGGGGAGCCGTCACCTACGAGCAGTACTTC
CASSMAAGGAVTYEQYF
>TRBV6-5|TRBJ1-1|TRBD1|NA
TGTGCCAGCAGTTACTCGACAGGGACTGAAGCTTTCTTT
CASSYSTGTEAFF
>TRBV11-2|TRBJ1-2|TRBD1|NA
TGTGCCAGCAGCCGAGGGACAGGGGGCGCGAATGGCTACACCTTC
CASSRGTGGANGYTF
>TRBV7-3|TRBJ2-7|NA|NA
TGTGCCAGCAGCCGCAACACCCGGGCTAGCCCCTACGAGCAGTACTTC
CASSRNTRASPYEQYF
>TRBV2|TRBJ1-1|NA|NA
TGTGCCAGCAGTGGTCGAGAGAACACTGAAGCTTTCTTT
CASSGRENTEAFF
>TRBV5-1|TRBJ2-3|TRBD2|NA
TGCGCCAGCAGCACCCTGGCTAGCGGGGATATTTCAGATACGCAGTATTTT
CASSTLASGDISDTQYF
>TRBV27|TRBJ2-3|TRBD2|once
TGTGCCAGCAGTTTAAGTCTAGCGGGCACAGATACGCAGTATTTT
CASSLSLAGTDTQYF
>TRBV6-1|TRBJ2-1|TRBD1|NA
TGTGCCAGCATCCCGGGACAGGGGACCCTTAATGAGCAGTTCTTC
CASIPGQGTLNEQFF
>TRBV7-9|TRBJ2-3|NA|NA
TGTGCCAGCAGCTTTTGGTCCGGGGGCACAGATACGCAGTATTTT
CASSFWSGGTDTQYF
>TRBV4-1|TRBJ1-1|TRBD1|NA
TGCGCCAGCAGCCAATCGCCGGGACAGGGTTTTGAAGCTTTCTTT
CASSQSPGQGFEAFF
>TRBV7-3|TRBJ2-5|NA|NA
TGTGCCAGCAGCTTAACGCCGTGGGGGCGCGAGACCCAGTACTTC
CASSLTPWGRETQYF
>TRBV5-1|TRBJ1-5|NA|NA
TGCGCCAGCAGCTTGGACAGGGCATATCAGCCCCAGCATTTT
CASSLDRAYQPQHF
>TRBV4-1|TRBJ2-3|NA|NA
TGCGCCAGCAGCCAAGTGGGGCCGGCGGATCCCACAGATACGCAGTATTTT
CASSQVGPADPTDTQYF
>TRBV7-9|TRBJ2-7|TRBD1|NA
TGTGCCAGCATCCCACTGAGTTGGGACAGGGGGCCCGAGCAGTACTTC
CASIPLSWDRGPEQYF
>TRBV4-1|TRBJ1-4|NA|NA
TGCGCCAGCAGCCAAGATTTATCCCGAGTGGAACTGTTTTTT
CASSQDLSRVELFF
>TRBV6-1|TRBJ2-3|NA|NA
TGTGCCACACATACTATTACAGATACGCAGTATTTT
CATHTITDTQYF
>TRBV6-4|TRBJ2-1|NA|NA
TGTGCCAGCAGTGACTCGAGTCTAGCCCCTGACAATGAGCAGTTCTTC
CASSDSSLAPDNEQFF
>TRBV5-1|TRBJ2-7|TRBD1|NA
TGCGCCAGCAGCTTGATGGGACAGGGTGGCTACGAGCAGTACTTC
CASSLMGQGGYEQYF
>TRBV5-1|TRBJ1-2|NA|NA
TGCGCCAGCAACTCACAGGGATCACGAGATGGCTACACCTTC
CASNSQGSRDGYTF
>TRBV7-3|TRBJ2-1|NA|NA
TGTGCCAGCAGCTTAAATCGGGATGAGCAGTTCTTC
CASSLNRDEQFF
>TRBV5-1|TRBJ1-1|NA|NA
TGCGCCAGCAGCTCGGTGGGAGGGGACACTGAAGCTTTCTTT
CASSSVGGDTEAFF
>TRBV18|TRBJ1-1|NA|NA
TGTGCCAGCTCGCCCGCTACTTACACTGAAGCTTTCTTT
CASSPATYTEAFF
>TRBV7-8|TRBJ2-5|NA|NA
TGTGCCAGCAGCAACGTTAACACAGGGACCCAGTACTTC
CASSNVNTGTQYF